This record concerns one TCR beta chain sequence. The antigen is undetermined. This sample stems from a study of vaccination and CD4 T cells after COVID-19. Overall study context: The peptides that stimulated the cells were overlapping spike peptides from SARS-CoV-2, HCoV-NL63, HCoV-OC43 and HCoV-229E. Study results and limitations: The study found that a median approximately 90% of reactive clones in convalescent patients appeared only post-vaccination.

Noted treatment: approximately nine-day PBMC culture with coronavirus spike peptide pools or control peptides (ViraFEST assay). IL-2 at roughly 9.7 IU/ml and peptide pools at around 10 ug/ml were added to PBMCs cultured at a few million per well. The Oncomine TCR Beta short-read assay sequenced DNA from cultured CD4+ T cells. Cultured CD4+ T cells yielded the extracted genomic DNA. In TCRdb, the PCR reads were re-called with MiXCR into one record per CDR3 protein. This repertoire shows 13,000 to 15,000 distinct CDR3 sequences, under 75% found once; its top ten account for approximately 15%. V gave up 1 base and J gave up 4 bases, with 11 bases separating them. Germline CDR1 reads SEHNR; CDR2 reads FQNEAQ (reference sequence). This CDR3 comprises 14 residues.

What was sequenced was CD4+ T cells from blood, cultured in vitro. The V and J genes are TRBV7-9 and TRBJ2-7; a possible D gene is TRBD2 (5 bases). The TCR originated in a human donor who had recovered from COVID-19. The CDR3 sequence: CASSLGDWRYEQYF. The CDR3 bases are TGTGCCAGCAGCTTAGGGGATTGGAGGTACGAGCAGTACTTC.